The rows below give T cell receptor beta chains drawn from one sample of a study of siplizumab effects on memory and regulatory T cells. Clones were read by immunoSEQ multiplex PCR, and TCRdb kept only the in-frame ones, dropping some. The sample records 45,000 to 60,000 clones, roughly 87% being singletons. Sequences were obtained from naive CD8+ T cells sorted from blood. Source of these receptors: a human donor in good health. CDR3s include the opening cysteine and the closing phenylalanine or tryptophan. The order of the fields is J gene, V gene, D gene, clone size, CDR3 protein, CDR3 DNA. A D gene is named only where the DNA matches it firmly. For some rows the clone size is stated as once, few or many, or as a class when expanded; others skip it.

>TRBJ1-2|TRBV27|-|once
CASSPGGAWGYTF
TGTGCCAGCAGCCCAGGTGGGGCTTGGGGCTACACCTTC
>TRBJ1-5|TRBV2|-|few
CASSLLSWQPQHF
TGTGCCAGCAGTCTGCTGTCCTGGCAGCCCCAGCATTTT
>TRBJ2-7|TRBV7-9|-|-
CATRDGLYEQYF
TGTGCCACCCGGGACGGCCTCTACGAGCAGTACTTC
>TRBJ2-7|TRBV7-9|-|-
CASSLETAGEQYF
TGTGCCAGCAGCTTAGAAACGGCTGGGGAGCAGTACTTC
>TRBJ2-5|TRBV11-2|TRBD2|-
CASSFVAGGEETQYF
TGTGCCAGCAGCTTTGTAGCGGGGGGCGAAGAGACCCAGTACTTC
>TRBJ1-2|TRBV15|-|-
CATSRESVGYTF
TGTGCCACCAGCAGAGAAAGTGTTGGCTACACCTTC
>TRBJ1-1|TRBV18|-|-
CASSPDSFWTQAFF
TGTGCCAGCTCACCCGACAGTTTTTGGACCCAAGCTTTCTTT
>TRBJ2-7|TRBV7-9|TRBD2|-
CASSPTSGYEQYF
TGTGCCAGCAGCCCCACTAGCGGCTACGAGCAGTACTTC
>TRBJ2-7|TRBV7-9|-|-
CASSLGRDGKTYEQYF
TGTGCCAGCAGCCTGGGCCGGGACGGGAAAACCTACGAGCAGTACTTC
>TRBJ1-3|TRBV4-1|-|-
CASSQGSNTIYF
TGCGCCAGCAGCCAAGGATCTAACACCATATATTTT
>TRBJ2-7|TRBV18|-|few
CASSPIAVSYEQYF
TGTGCCAGCTCACCAATAGCAGTCTCCTACGAGCAGTACTTC
>TRBJ2-7|TRBV10-3|-|-
CAISESSRDEQYF
TGTGCCATCAGTGAGTCGAGCAGGGACGAGCAGTACTTC
>TRBJ1-3|TRBV9|-|-
CASSVEIGQPSGNTIYF
TGTGCCAGCAGCGTAGAGATAGGACAGCCTTCTGGAAACACCATATATTTT
>TRBJ2-5|TRBV2|-|-
CASSEESLANLETQYF
TGTGCCAGCAGTGAAGAGAGTCTAGCTAATCTCGAGACCCAGTACTTC
>TRBJ1-5|TRBV6-1|TRBD1|-
CATQQGAWQPQHF
TGTGCCACCCAACAGGGGGCATGGCAGCCCCAGCATTTT
>TRBJ2-1|TRBV4-1|TRBD1|once
CASSQVDRGDNEQFF
TGCGCCAGCAGCCAAGTGGACAGGGGGGACAATGAGCAGTTCTTC
>TRBJ2-1|TRBV4-2|-|-
CASSQELAEGNEQFF
TGTGCCAGCAGCCAAGAACTAGCCGAGGGGAATGAGCAGTTCTTC
>TRBJ1-2|TRBV11-2|-|-
CASSPSRSSYGYTF
TGTGCCAGCAGCCCAAGCAGGAGTTCCTATGGCTACACCTTC
>TRBJ2-7|TRBV20-1|-|-
CSASTGGEQYF
TGCAGTGCCTCGACTGGAGGCGAGCAGTACTTC
>TRBJ1-5|TRBV19|-|-
CASSMSEYSNQPQHF
TGTGCCAGTAGTATGTCAGAGTATAGCAATCAGCCCCAGCATTTT
>TRBJ2-7|TRBV7-9|TRBD2|-
CASSRTSGSDEQYF
TGTGCCAGCTCCCGGACTAGCGGGAGCGACGAGCAGTACTTC
>TRBJ2-1|TRBV7-3|-|-
CASSPLRSDYNEQFF
TGTGCCAGCAGTCCCTTGAGAAGCGATTACAATGAGCAGTTCTTC
>TRBJ1-6|TRBV5-4|-|once
CASSLVGADGSLHF
TGTGCCAGCAGCTTGGTAGGGGCGGATGGGTCCCTCCACTTT
>TRBJ1-1|TRBV4-1|-|-
CASSQGPRYGNTEAFF
TGCGCCAGCAGCCAAGGACCTCGATACGGGAACACTGAAGCTTTCTTT
>TRBJ2-7|TRBV30|-|-
CAWSIATGEQYF
TGTGCCTGGAGCATTGCAACCGGGGAGCAGTACTTC
>TRBJ1-2|TRBV5-1|-|once
CASSLEGHYGYTF
TGCGCCAGCAGCTTGGAAGGCCACTATGGCTACACCTTC
>TRBJ2-7|TRBV4-1|-|once
CASSHPRVSHEQYF
TGCGCCAGCAGCCACCCAAGGGTGTCCCACGAGCAGTACTTC
>TRBJ2-7|TRBV18|-|-
CASSPPAGAYEQYF
TGTGCCAGCTCACCACCGGCAGGGGCCTACGAGCAGTACTTC
>TRBJ2-5|TRBV2|-|once
CASSPPNQETQYF
TGTGCCAGCAGCCCCCCAAACCAAGAGACCCAGTACTTC
>TRBJ2-1|TRBV27|TRBD2|-
CATEAGTSGIHEQFF
TGTGCCACCGAAGCTGGGACTAGCGGGATTCATGAGCAGTTCTTC
>TRBJ2-1|TRBV5-1|TRBD1|-
CASSFPPSDRGTTNEQFF
TGCGCCAGCAGCTTCCCCCCCTCCGACAGGGGTACTACGAATGAGCAGTTCTTC
>TRBJ2-3|TRBV11-2|TRBD2|-
CASSLSSGSWADTQYF
TGTGCCAGCAGCTTGTCTAGCGGGAGCTGGGCAGATACGCAGTATTTT
>TRBJ1-5|TRBV7-9|-|-
CASSLDIGQPQHF
TGTGCCAGCAGCTTAGATATCGGTCAGCCCCAGCATTTT
>TRBJ2-1|TRBV7-9|TRBD2|-
CASSPLLAGGDNEQFF
TGTGCCAGCAGCCCCCTCCTAGCGGGAGGCGACAATGAGCAGTTCTTC
>TRBJ2-2|TRBV2|TRBD2|-
CASNDGRGTGELFF
TGTGCCAGCAACGACGGGAGGGGTACCGGGGAGCTGTTTTTT
>TRBJ2-7|TRBV7-9|-|few
CASSPAGVSYEQYF
TGTGCCAGCAGCCCAGCAGGGGTATCGTACGAGCAGTACTTC
>TRBJ1-5|TRBV19|-|-
CASSMGSPYSNQPQHF
TGTGCCAGTAGTATGGGCAGTCCATATAGCAATCAGCCCCAGCATTTT
>TRBJ2-7|TRBV19|TRBD1|-
CASSSGTGVHYEQYF
TGTGCCAGTAGTTCCGGGACAGGGGTTCACTACGAGCAGTACTTC
>TRBJ2-1|TRBV19|TRBD1|once
CASSAGTDYNEQFF
TGTGCCAGTAGTGCCGGGACAGACTACAATGAGCAGTTCTTC